The 28 T cell receptor beta chains listed next were all sequenced from one sample in a study of control samples from healthy donors and cancer patients. Measured with immunoSEQ multiplex PCR; TCRdb has only the in-frame clones, and not every one. The sample comprises some 150,000 clones, roughly 89% of which are singletons, and about 1.6% rests with the top ten. The sequenced sample was blood. Receptors originate from a woman between 25 and 40 years old in good health.

The V gene is TRBV28, the J gene TRBJ1-2; D uncertain. Trimming took off 3 bases at V and 4 bases at J, with 12 bases between the two ends. This CDR3 is built from 14 residues. Germline lookup yields CDR1 MDHEN and CDR2 SYDVKM. The CDR3 DNA reads as TGTGCCAGCAGTTTGAGTAACGTCCCCTATGGCTACACCTTC. Translated: CASSLSNVPYGYTF.

The chain employs TRBV7-3 and TRBJ2-7, with D uncertain. The CDR3 totals 12 residues. V lost 1 base to trimming and J lost 7 bases, with 8 bases between them. Germline lookup yields CDR1 SGHTA and CDR2 FQGTGA. The CDR3 DNA is TGTGCCAGCAGCTTAAGAGACGGAGAGCAGTACTTC. Translated, it gives CASSLRDGEQYF. Complete variable domain (other parts from reference TRBV7-3 and TRBJ2-7): GAGVSQTPSNKVTEKGKYVELRCDPISGHTALYWYRQSLGQGPEFLIYFQGTGAADDSGLPNDRFFAVRPEGSVSTLKIQRTERGDSAVYLCASSLRDGEQYFGPGTRLTVT.

The chain carries TRBV5-4 and TRBJ2-1, with D maybe TRBD1 (5 bases). Between the trimmed V and J ends, which lost 4 bases and 3 bases, there was a span of 8 bases. Germline CDR1 SGHNT, CDR2 YYREEE (reference sequence). The CDR3 spans 13 residues. CDR3 in DNA: TGTGCCAGCAGCCTGGACAACTACAATGAGCAGTTCTTC. Translation gives CASSLDNYNEQFF.

This chain joins TRBV10-2 and TRBJ2-2; the D gene is possibly TRBD1 (5 bases). This CDR3 spans 15 amino acids. V was shortened by 3 bases and J by 0 bases, with 8 bases between the two germline ends. The germline V gene encodes CDR1 WSHSY and CDR2 SAAADI. The CDR3 sequence is CASSEHRPNTGELFF. For the CDR3, the DNA is TGCGCCAGCAGTGAACACAGGCCGAACACCGGGGAGCTGTTTTTT.

The genes are TRBV2 and TRBJ1-2; TRBD1 agrees at 7 bases. CDR3 length equals 13 residues. V lost 0 bases and J lost 7; bases outside the gene matches: 2. Germline values: CDR1 SNHLY, CDR2 FYNNEI. CDR3 loop: CASSEAGQFGYTF. In nucleotides, the CDR3 is TGTGCCAGCAGTGAAGCGGGACAGTTTGGCTACACCTTC.

The chain combines TRBV9 with TRBJ2-5; D is perhaps TRBD1 (5 bases). The CDR3 is made up of 14 amino acids. The V end lost 0 bases, the J end lost 4 bases, and 10 bases lay between the germline ends. Germline V gene lookup returns CDR1 SGDLS and CDR2 YYNGEE. As DNA, the CDR3 is TGTGCCAGCAGCGTAGACCAGGGTAGAGAGACCCAGTACTTC. Residues: CASSVDQGRETQYF. Variable domain in full (rest from reference TRBV9 and TRBJ2-5): DSGVTQTPKHLITATGQRVTLRCSPRSGDLSVYWYQQSLDQGLQFLIQYYNGEERAKGNILERFSAQQFPDLHSELNLSSLELGDSALYFCASSVDQGRETQYFGPGTRLLVL.

This chain links TRBV5-4 with TRBJ1-2; TRBD1 matches at 7 bases. Looked up from germline, CDR1 is SGHNT and CDR2 is YYREEE (reference sequence). Trimming at V came to 5 bases and at J to 4 bases, leaving 5 bases not matched to a gene. The CDR3 sequence is 13 residues long. Here the CDR3 reads CASRTGTSYGYTF. In DNA form, the CDR3 reads TGTGCCAGCAGGACAGGGACGAGCTATGGCTACACCTTC.

Concerning this clone itself: The sample has other DNA sequences that encode this CDR3 too. This chain connects TRBV6-5 to TRBJ2-2; 9 positions agree with TRBD2. J lost 8 bases, V lost 2 bases, and 6 bases had no gene match. There are 15 residues in the CDR3. In germline, CDR1 is MNHEY, CDR2 SVGAGI. The CDR3 loop reads CASSYLAGGPGELFF. In DNA form, the CDR3 reads TGTGCCAGCAGTTACCTCGCGGGAGGGCCTGGGGAGCTGTTTTTT.

V and J are TRBV7-9 and TRBJ1-6; D remains ambiguous. Germline loops: CDR1 SEHNR, CDR2 FQNEAQ (reference sequence). The CDR3 has 14 residues. The ends were cut back, 1 base at V and 10 bases at J, with 11 bases in the middle. CDR3 sequence (DNA): TGTGCCAGCAGCTTAGGGCGGGGAGGATCACCCCTCCACTTT. It specifies CASSLGRGGSPLHF. The full variable domain, in which reference TRBV7-9 and TRBJ1-6 provide the parts outside the CDR3, is DTGVSQNPRHKITKRGQNVTFRCDPISEHNRLYWYRQTLGQGPEFLTYFQNEAQLEKSRLLSDRFSAERPKGSFSTLEIQRTEQGDSAMYLCASSLGRGGSPLHFGNGTRLTVT.

The chain employs TRBV4-2 and TRBJ2-7; 9 bases map to TRBD2. From germline, CDR1 is LGHNA and CDR2 YNFKEQ. The CDR3 runs to 16 residues. V shed 0 bases, J shed 1 base, and the junction held 4 bases outside the gene matches. The CDR3 here is CASSQEGGGGSYEQYF. As DNA, the CDR3 is TGTGCCAGCAGCCAAGAAGGCGGGGGGGGGTCCTACGAGCAGTACTTC.

With respect to this clone: Other DNA sequences of this sample code for an identical CDR3. The J gene is TRBJ1-5, the V gene TRBV10-3; 9 positions agree with TRBD1. The CDR3 contains 13 residues. Trimming cost V 4 bases and J 5 bases; bases outside gene matches: 0. Per the germline V gene, CDR1 is ENHRY and CDR2 is SYGVKD. CDR3 protein: CAISGTGDQPQHF. CDR3 bases: TGTGCCATCAGTGGGACAGGGGATCAGCCCCAGCATTTT.

This clone was found a few times. The CDR3: CASSDRGSNEKLFF. CDR3 in DNA: TGTGCCAGCAGTGACAGGGGGTCTAATGAAAAACTGTTTTTT. This sequence joins TRBV2 and TRBJ1-4, with 7 bases matching TRBD1. The CDR3 totals 14 residues. V lost 3 bases to trimming and J lost 3 bases; unmatched junction nucleotides: 1. Germline assignment: CDR1 SNHLY and CDR2 FYNNEI.

The rearrangement uses TRBV5-4 and TRBJ2-1; 7 bases match TRBD1. With 5 bases clipped from V and 6 bases from J, the junction kept 2 bases outside the gene matches. Germline assignment: CDR1 SGHNT and CDR2 YYREEE (reference sequence). The CDR3 is made up of 12 amino acids. CDR3 nucleotide sequence: TGTGCCAGCAGGAGGGACAGCAATGAGCAGTTCTTC. Amino acid sequence: CASRRDSNEQFF.

The chain joins TRBV19 to TRBJ1-1, with D possibly matching TRBD1 (6 bases). The V end lost 1 base, the J end lost 0 bases, and 12 bases lay between the germline ends. Germline CDR1 and CDR2: LNHDA and SQIVND (reference sequence). This CDR3 spans 16 amino acids. The CDR3 protein is CASSIGVDRMNTEAFF. CDR3 nucleotide sequence: TGTGCCAGTAGTATAGGAGTGGACAGAATGAACACTGAAGCTTTCTTT.

The chain links TRBV4-1 to TRBJ1-6; D might be TRBD1 (5 bases). Germline lookup yields CDR1 MGHRA and CDR2 YSYEKL. CDR3 size: 13 residues. The V and J ends lost 5 bases and 6 bases respectively, with 8 bases between them. CDR3 loop: CASSGGSNSPLHF. The CDR3 DNA reads TGCGCCAGCAGCGGGGGGTCTAATTCACCCCTCCACTTT.

The chain recombines TRBV6-2 or TRBV6-3 with TRBJ2-1, with TRBD2 matching over 12 bases. Per the germline V gene, CDR1 is MNHEY and CDR2 is SVGEGT. The CDR3 contains 16 residues. V shed 5 bases, J shed 3 bases, and the junction held 5 bases outside the gene matches. CDR3: CASSNPGLAGYNEQFF. DNA for the CDR3: TGTGCCAGCAGTAACCCGGGACTAGCGGGCTACAATGAGCAGTTCTTC.

The chain carries TRBV12-3 or TRBV12-4 and TRBJ1-5; maybe TRBD1 (5 bases). CDR3 length: 13 residues. V was cut by 6 bases and J by 1 base, with 7 bases left in between. In DNA, the CDR3 is TGTGCCAGCAGCTACAGGAGCAATCAGCCCCAGCATTTT. It encodes CASSYRSNQPQHF.

This chain links TRBV19 with TRBJ2-3, with a possible D match to TRBD2 (6 bases). The CDR3 extends over 15 amino acids. V lost 4 bases and J 0 bases, leaving 11 bases between the germline ends. Germline V lookup: CDR1 LNHDA, CDR2 SQIVND (reference sequence). DNA for the CDR3: TGTGCCAGTAGTACCAGGAGGGAAAGCACAGATACGCAGTATTTT. Translating gives CASSTRRESTDTQYF.

On this clone: A read error may account for a junction end that differs from germline. The chain carries TRBV7-7 and TRBJ2-7; 7 bases map to TRBD1. The germline V gene encodes CDR1 SSHAT and CDR2 FNYEAQ (reference sequence). This CDR3 contains 13 residues. The CDR3 bases are TGTGCTAGCAGCTTAAGTACAGGGGTCGAGCAGTACTTC. Translation gives CASSLSTGVEQYF.

V and J are TRBV19 and TRBJ1-5; D unclear. The ends were cut back, 3 bases at V and 5 bases at J, with 17 bases in the middle. The CDR3 spans 16 residues. CDR1 LNHDA and CDR2 SQIVND come from the germline V gene (reference sequence). For the CDR3, the DNA is TGTGCCAGTAGTATTTTAGCAGTTGGGATATATCAGCCCCAGCATTTT. Amino acid sequence: CASSILAVGIYQPQHF.

The rearrangement uses TRBV10-2 and TRBJ1-4; tentatively, D is TRBD1 (6 bases). Germline V CDR1 and CDR2: WSHSY, SAAADI. The CDR3 is 13 residues long. Trimming shortened V by 3 bases and J by 7 bases, and 9 bases separated the two germline ends. The CDR3 spells CASSEQGVEKLFF. As DNA, the CDR3 is TGCGCCAGCAGTGAACAGGGCGTTGAAAAACTGTTTTTT.

This clone appeared once. Within the sample, other DNA sequences also encode this same CDR3. The chain employs TRBV6-1 and TRBJ1-5; D is unresolved. CDR1 is MNHNS and CDR2 is SASEGT in the germline V gene. V was shortened by 3 bases and J by 0 bases, with 6 bases between the two germline ends. The CDR3 length is 14 residues. The CDR3 DNA reads TGTGCCAGCAGTGAGACGGGTAGCAATCAGCCCCAGCATTTT. Translating gives CASSETGSNQPQHF.

The genes are TRBV5-1 and TRBJ1-6; weak D call: TRBD1 (5 bases). Germline V gene data show CDR1 as SGHRS and CDR2 as YFSETQ. The CDR3 sequence is 13 residues long. Trimming cost V 2 bases and J 7 bases, with 7 bases left between them. The CDR3 loop reads CASSLQVNSPLHF. CDR3 nucleotide sequence: TGCGCCAGCAGCTTACAGGTCAATTCACCCCTCCACTTT.

The chain couples TRBV30 to TRBJ2-6, with a weak D call TRBD1 (5 bases). This CDR3 contains 15 residues. The germline CDR1 and CDR2 sequences are GTSNPN and SVGIG (reference sequence). Deletions cut 1 base from V and 2 bases from J, with 9 bases between. DNA of the CDR3: TGTGCCTGGAGTGCCAAGGGGACTGGGGCCAACGTCCTGACTTTC. Its protein is CAWSAKGTGANVLTF.

The chain carries TRBV7-2 and TRBJ1-2; perhaps TRBD1 as D (5 bases). CDR1 and CDR2 (germline): SGHTA, FQGNSA. This CDR3 spans 13 amino acids. The V and J ends lost 4 bases and 6 bases respectively, with 12 bases between them. CDR3 bases: TGTGCCAGCAGCTCCAGGGTTTTGGATGGCTACACCTTC. It translates to CASSSRVLDGYTF.

J is TRBJ2-3 and V is TRBV6-1; 12 nucleotides align to TRBD2. From germline, CDR1 is MNHNS and CDR2 SASEGT. With V trimmed by 0 bases and J by 5 bases, 3 bases remained unmatched. The CDR3 runs to 16 residues. The CDR3 nucleotides are TGTGCCAGCAGTGAAGCCGGGGGACTAGCGGGAGATACGCAGTATTTT. It encodes CASSEAGGLAGDTQYF.

On this clone: Being one base from a much bigger clone, this may be a read error. Other DNA sequences in this sample translate to the same CDR3. CDR3: CASSLEQYNSPLHF. The DNA of the CDR3 is TGTGCCAGCAGCTTAGAGCAGTATAATTCACCCCTCCACTTT. The chain employs TRBV7-9 and TRBJ1-6; D not resolved. CDR3 length: 14 amino acids. The V gene's germline CDR1 is SEHNR and CDR2 FQNEAQ (reference sequence). V was pared by 1 base and J by 4 bases, with 5 bases between.

This clone showed up just a few times. CDR3 amino acids: CASRKLAGPYEQYF. The CDR3 coding sequence is TGTGCCAGCCGTAAACTAGCGGGGCCCTACGAGCAGTACTTC. The chain carries TRBV7-2 and TRBJ2-7; 10 positions match TRBD2. The V gene end was trimmed by 8 bases and the J gene end by 2 bases; junction bases not matched to a gene: 6. CDR3 length: 14 amino acids. Germline CDR1 and CDR2: SGHTA and FQGNSA.